These 19 T cell receptor beta chains came from one sample sequenced in a study of a mutant IDH1 vaccine in newly diagnosed glioma. Which antigens these TCRs recognize remains unknown. Regarding time point: week 35, safety follow-up. All doses held 300 ug of mutant IDH1 20-mer peptide, with topical imiquimod. TCRdb's copy holds only in-frame clones and misses some; the assay was immunoSEQ multiplex PCR. The repertoire holds about 50,000 clones, 85% to 95% seen once, with 2% to 2.5% in the top ten. The sequences come from PBMCs, collected from a glioma patient whose treatment included an IDH1 peptide vaccine. These receptors were collected from a man aged 50 to 60 with glioma.

The rearrangement joins TRBV28 to TRBJ2-1; D is unclear. The CDR3 has 12 amino acids. The germline CDR1 and CDR2 sequences are MDHEN and SYDVKM. Between the trimmed V and J ends, which lost 3 bases and 3 bases, there was a span of 3 bases. The CDR3 reads CASSFDYNEQFF. For the CDR3, the DNA is TGTGCCAGCAGTTTTGACTACAATGAGCAGTTCTTC.

The chain employs TRBV27 and TRBJ1-6, with D possibly matching TRBD1 (6 bases). The CDR3 contains 17 residues. Germline CDR1 reads MNHEY; CDR2 reads SMNVEV (reference sequence). V lost 3 bases to trimming and J lost 0 bases, with 12 bases between them. In DNA, the CDR3 is TGTGCCAGCAGTTTGGGCGACAGGAGCTCCTATAATTCACCCCTCCACTTT. This codes for CASSLGDRSSYNSPLHF.

The genes are TRBV28 and TRBJ2-7, with a possible D match to TRBD1 (5 bases). CDR1 is MDHEN and CDR2 is SYDVKM in the germline V gene. V lost 5 bases, J lost 3 bases, and 8 bases lay in between. The length of the CDR3 is 12 residues. This CDR3 reads CASSPQGYEQYF. CDR3 sequence (DNA): TGTGCCAGCAGTCCGCAGGGCTACGAGCAGTACTTC.

The V and J genes are TRBV5-4 and TRBJ1-2; 10 nucleotides align to TRBD1. V trimming: 0 bases; J trimming: 4 bases; junction bases outside the gene matches: 6. From germline, CDR1 is SGHNT and CDR2 YYREEE (reference sequence). The CDR3 length is 16 residues. DNA for the CDR3: TGTGCCAGCAGCTTGGGGACAGGGGGGCTTGGCTATGGCTACACCTTC. Translating gives CASSLGTGGLGYGYTF.

The chain couples TRBV5-1 to TRBJ1-5; TRBD1 agrees at 7 bases. This CDR3 has 15 residues. Germline CDR1 and CDR2: SGHRS and YFSETQ. J lost 5 bases, V lost 5 bases, and 10 bases had no gene match. CDR3 in amino acids: CASRELSGGDQPQHF. CDR3 nucleotides: TGCGCCAGCAGGGAGCTCTCAGGGGGGGATCAGCCCCAGCATTTT. The whole variable domain, filled in from reference TRBV5-1 and TRBJ1-5, reads KAGVTQTPRYLIKTRGQQVTLSCSPISGHRSVSWYQQTPGQGLQFLFEYFSETQRNKGNFPGRFSGRQFSNSRSEMNVSTLELGDSALYLCASRELSGGDQPQHFGDGTRLSIL.

The chain couples TRBV6-5 to TRBJ2-7; D unresolved. CDR1 and CDR2 from the germline V gene are MNHEY and SVGAGI. The CDR3 sequence is 15 residues long. The ends were cut back, 2 bases at V and 0 bases at J, with 11 bases in the middle. CDR3 nucleotides: TGTGCCAGCAGTTACAAGTTGGGGTTCTCCTACGAGCAGTACTTC. Translating gives CASSYKLGFSYEQYF.

The gene calls are TRBV21-1 and TRBJ2-3; the table gives TRBD1 as D, unverified against the DNA. TRBV21-1 is flagged as a pseudogene. The CDR3 length is 15 residues. This CDR3 reads CASSKPGRRTDTQYF. CDR3 nucleotide sequence: TGTGCCAGCAGCAAACCAGGGCGTCGCACAGATACGCAGTATTTT.

V gene TRBV5-1 combines with J gene TRBJ2-7, with 8 bases identical to TRBD1. The trim removed 3 bases at V and 1 base at J, leaving 3 bases unmatched. The CDR3 is made up of 14 amino acids. Germline V lookup: CDR1 SGHRS, CDR2 YFSETQ. CDR3 DNA: TGCGCCAGCAGCTCAAGGACAGGGTCCTACGAGCAGTACTTC. Translated: CASSSRTGSYEQYF.

This chain uses TRBV4-1 with TRBJ2-4; 7 nucleotides align to TRBD1. CDR3 length: 18 amino acids. V was clipped by 0 bases and J by 1 base; unmatched bases: 9. Germline V CDR1 and CDR2: MGHRA, YSYEKL. CDR3 coding DNA: TGCGCCAGCAGCCAAGATCCGTACAGGGGTTGGGCCAAAAACATTCAGTACTTC. Translated: CASSQDPYRGWAKNIQYF.

This clone has just one count. The J gene is TRBJ1-1, the V gene TRBV13; D is perhaps TRBD1 (6 bases). The CDR3 runs to 15 residues. Germline lookup yields CDR1 PRHDT and CDR2 FYEKMQ (reference sequence). V lost 5 bases to trimming and J lost 0 bases, with 13 bases between them. In nucleotides, the CDR3 is TGTGCCAGCAGCCTCGGACAGTTCATGAACACTGAAGCTTTCTTT. Its translation: CASSLGQFMNTEAFF.

V usage is TRBV10-2 and J usage is TRBJ2-2; 7 positions match TRBD1. This CDR3 has 14 amino acids. V gave up 5 bases and J gave up 4 bases; unmatched junction bases: 4. The germline V gene encodes CDR1 WSHSY and CDR2 SAAADI. CDR3 coding DNA: TGCGCCAGCAGTCACGGGACAGCCACCGGGGAGCTGTTTTTT. This sequence encodes CASSHGTATGELFF.

The chain recombines TRBV4-2 with TRBJ2-1; D possibly corresponds to TRBD2 (6 bases). The germline V gene encodes CDR1 LGHNA and CDR2 YNFKEQ. This CDR3 contains 14 residues. V was shortened by 4 bases and J by 6 bases, with 13 bases between the two germline ends. CDR3 amino acids: CASSPGLGGNEQFF. The CDR3 DNA is TGTGCCAGCAGCCCCGGATTGGGAGGCAATGAGCAGTTCTTC.

The chain combines TRBV28 with TRBJ2-7; D unclear. The CDR3 runs 12 residues. The germline V gene encodes CDR1 MDHEN and CDR2 SYDVKM. Trimming removed 5 bases from V and 3 bases from J, with 8 bases in between. CDR3 loop: CASSPDGYEQYF. The DNA for the CDR3 is TGTGCCAGCAGTCCAGACGGCTACGAGCAGTACTTC.

The J gene is TRBJ1-2, the V gene TRBV20-1, with no clear D. V was cut by 3 bases and J by 6 bases, with 8 bases left in between. The germline V gene encodes CDR1 DFQATT and CDR2 SNEGSKA (reference sequence). The CDR3 spans 11 residues. The DNA for the CDR3 is TGCAGTGCTAGTTTCGGGGATGGCTACACCTTC. This codes for CSASFGDGYTF.

V usage is TRBV29-1 and J usage is TRBJ1-5, with D perhaps TRBD1 (6 bases). This CDR3 has 12 residues. Germline CDR1 SQVTM, CDR2 ANQGSEA. The V end lost 5 bases, the J end lost 3 bases, and 8 bases lay between the germline ends. The CDR3 protein is CSVRGNNQPQHF. CDR3 nucleotide sequence: TGCAGCGTTAGGGGGAACAATCAGCCCCAGCATTTT. The full variable domain, with the rest looked up from reference TRBV29-1 and TRBJ1-5, is SAVISQKPSRDICQRGTSLTIQCQVDSQVTMMFWYRQQPGQSLTLIATANQGSEATYESGFVIDKFPISRPNLTFSTLTVSNMSPEDSSIYLCSVRGNNQPQHFGDGTRLSIL.

The J gene is TRBJ2-3, the V gene TRBV7-9; 14 bases line up with TRBD2. The CDR3 has 15 residues. Germline V gene data show CDR1 as SEHNR and CDR2 as FQNEAQ (reference sequence). J gave up 8 bases and V 5 bases, and 6 bases lay outside the gene matches. CDR3 nucleotide sequence: TGTGCCAGCAGCCCGACTAGCGGGGGGGCCCCTACGCAGTATTTT. Translation: CASSPTSGGAPTQYF. The full variable domain, with the rest looked up from reference TRBV7-9 and TRBJ2-3, is DTGVSQNPRHKITKRGQNVTFRCDPISEHNRLYWYRQTLGQGPEFLTYFQNEAQLEKSRLLSDRFSAERPKGSFSTLEIQRTEQGDSAMYLCASSPTSGGAPTQYFGPGTRLTVL.

V gene TRBV7-2 combines with J gene TRBJ2-5; 8 nucleotides line up with TRBD2. CDR1 and CDR2 from the germline V gene are SGHTA and FQGNSA. V lost 5 bases to trimming and J lost 1 base; unmatched junction nucleotides: 9. The CDR3 covers 16 residues. CDR3 loop: CASSKRVLAVQETQYF. The CDR3 bases are TGTGCCAGCAGCAAAAGGGTACTAGCGGTCCAAGAGACCCAGTACTTC.

The rearrangement uses TRBV13 and TRBJ2-5; D is unresolved. TRBJ2-7 matches the DNA end more closely, so the J call is doubtful. The CDR3 is made up of 17 amino acids. Germline CDR1 is PRHDT and CDR2 is FYEKMQ (reference sequence). Here the CDR3 reads CASSLGPSSRSSYEQYF. The CDR3, as DNA: TGTGCCAGCAGCTTAGGCCCGAGTAGCAGGAGCTCCTACGAGCAGTACTTC.

The V call is TRBV27, the J call TRBJ2-7; TRBD1 aligns across 7 bases. Germline V gene lookup returns CDR1 MNHEY and CDR2 SMNVEV (reference sequence). The ends lost 7 bases at V and 7 bases at J; junction bases unmatched: 13. The CDR3 has 14 residues. The CDR3 DNA reads TGTGCCAGCACTGGACAGGTGGGGTCAGGAGAGCAGTACTTC. Encoded protein: CASTGQVGSGEQYF.